Here is one TCR beta chain with its context. It lacks a known antigen. Base qualities are not at hand, and no much larger clone is one base apart. The sample belongs to a study of blood T cell dynamics during melanoma immunotherapy (dated by TCRdb to the early 2020s). Regarding the complete study: Patients had metastatic melanoma and received first-line pembrolizumab or nivolumab plus ipilimumab as standard of care in the United Kingdom. To find early correlates of response, the study profiled the peripheral T cell receptor repertoires of patients with metastatic melanoma both before and after one cycle of checkpoint inhibitor therapy. Consecutive patients formed a training cohort, and a further independent group of patients from the same centre was pooled into an external validation set.

Results and caveats for the whole study, not just this receptor: The study could not determine whether the T cell clones driving repertoire changes were melanoma-specific or reflected general immune activation. Unlike progressors, patients who went on to achieve disease control showed a bifurcated reorganization of the PBMC repertoire at W3, with either increased clonality or increased diversity. The relatively small sample size was recognized as a factor that could limit how well the results generalize.

Every bulk PBMC sample was loaded with the same fixed amount of roughly 400 ng of DNA. TCR beta CDR3 sequences were amplified from genomic DNA with the immunoSEQ TCRb Assay kit following manufacturer instructions. The KAPA Library Quantification Kit for Illumina platforms was used to quantify the pooled libraries by qPCR. Pooled libraries were clustered at 0.6-1.1 pM and sequenced on an Illumina NextSeq 500. The authors' pipeline ran thus. Analysis of the TCR data relied on immunoSEQ ANALYZER and the R LymphoSeq package. A rearrangement efficiency score was calculated as productive divided by the sum of productive and non-productive CDR3 sequences. Clonality was measured with the Gini coefficient and diversity with the Renyi index at alpha=1, compared pairwise between timepoints within each patient. In LymphoSeq, clonal relatedness was computed using an edit distance of 3, and repertoire similarity was computed using the Bhattacharyya coefficient. Linear discriminant analysis on week-3 changes in clonality and diversity was built with the R MASS and caret packages to classify response. The immuneACCESS repertoire file appears here via TCRdb, limited to in-frame rearrangements. These files lack a portion of the clones; in checked studies, under half of the deficit traces to unresolved V genes, and the cause of the others is not known. V and J calls and clone size are as listed in that table; D and trimming were resolved from the DNA. The sample includes 13,000 or so clones, with about nine tenths observed a single time. The ten top clones hold around 3.4% of the sample.

V is reduced by 2 bases and J by 1 base, leaving a spacing of 10 bases between them. Taken from the germline V gene, the CDR1 and CDR2 loops are MNHEY and SVGAGI. The CDR3 measures 15 amino acids from cysteine to phenylalanine. The read is trimmed to its CDR3 DNA, 45 bases read in frame from base 1. The sample's time point, from its label and the paper: pre-treatment baseline. Blood samples were taken before treatment (T0) and at week 3 (W3), following the first cycle of checkpoint blockade. Except for a couple of patients with rapid clinical progression, response was assessed 12 weeks after the first infusion by RECIST 1.1; disease control meant complete response, partial response or stable disease. Patients were excluded for prior systemic cancer treatment, concomitant immunosuppressant therapy or synchronous other active malignancies. To track both circulating cells and T cell turnover, TCR beta was sequenced from bulk PBMC as well as from plasma cell-free DNA. PBMC were isolated from blood with Lymphoprep and SepMate tubes, followed by red cell lysis. QIAamp DNA Blood Mini kits were used to extract DNA from PBMC and from sorted T cell subsets.

The sample consisted of blood, taken from a patient treated with checkpoint blockade. The chain is encoded by TRBV6-5 joined to TRBJ2-3; the D gene is perhaps TRBD1, on 5 matching bases. This TCR derives from a human donor with melanoma. The nucleotide sequence reads as follows: TGTGCCAGCAGTTACGGGTCAGGGCGCACAGATACGCAGTATTTT. The translation is CASSYGSGRTDTQYF.